This TCR beta chain was observed in a study of blood T cell repertoires in COVID-19 (TCRdb year 2020). For the wider study: Samples from collaborators originated in the United States, Italy and Spain and spanned both the acute and convalescent phases of COVID-19. Sample metadata almost always included a de-identified subject ID, COVID-19 status, age in years and sex. The material from the prospective study consisted of cDNA or gDNA derived from T cells, B-cell-depleted T cells, or PBMCs. Where available, HLA class I and class II types were obtained from metadata supplied by the sample provider rather than from assay-based typing. The samples were drawn from the first 160 participants of the ongoing ImmuneRACE study and from under 1,500 subjects provided by 6 global collaborators. The dataset comprised deeply sampled blood TCRbeta repertoires from subjects exposed to, actively infected with, or recovered from COVID-19. The repertoires were released in a freely available public database intended as a resource for research on the immune response to SARS-CoV-2.

TCRbeta CDR3 regions were amplified from genomic DNA by means of the immunoSEQ Assay, a bias-controlled multiplex PCR. The authors' analysis ran thus. The number of nucleated cells in each sample was estimated from the amplification of reference gene primers within the assay. To quantify the absolute abundance of each unique TCRbeta CDR3 rearrangement, sequence reads were collapsed and filtered. For each sample, productive Simpson clonality was calculated by taking the square root of Simpson's diversity index across productive rearrangements. In TCRdb, the immuneACCESS table is reduced to in-frame sequences with V and J assigned. These tables do not hold every clone; where another copy was compared, an unresolved V gene accounts for under half, and the others remain unexplained. For V, J and clone size, that table is used; D and trimming come from the DNA. In all, the sample holds some 200,000 clones, and approximately 86% of those were seen once. The biggest ten clones account for about 2.5% of the sample.

This clone was counted between two and nine times. Its antigen remains unidentified. Per-base quality was not reported, and no clone a single base away is much larger than it. Different DNA sequences within this sample yield the same CDR3. CDR1 WNHNN and CDR2 SYGVQD are derived from the germline V gene (reference sequence). V is clipped by 3 bases and J by 6 bases, and the sequence between their germline boundaries is 6 bases long. The CDR3, from cysteine to phenylalanine, totals 12 residues. CDR3 DNA only is kept here, 36 bases in frame from base 1. Results the study describes overall, beyond this receptor: The quantity of clinical and demographic metadata differed by source and by participant and was supplied without curation.

Collaborating institutions collected whole blood in K2EDTA tubes following their own protocols. For TCRbeta analysis, collaborators shipped samples in one of three forms: frozen whole blood, isolated PBMCs, or DNA extracted from either of those sample types. The rearrangement joined TRBV10-1 to TRBJ2-1; 6 matching bases give a weak D call of TRBD2. Sample: peripheral blood. The sequence was collected from a man aged 35 to 55 with active or convalescent COVID-19. The sequence in DNA is TGCGCCAGCAGTGACGGGGGCAATGAGCAGTTCTTC. This codes for CASSDGGNEQFF.